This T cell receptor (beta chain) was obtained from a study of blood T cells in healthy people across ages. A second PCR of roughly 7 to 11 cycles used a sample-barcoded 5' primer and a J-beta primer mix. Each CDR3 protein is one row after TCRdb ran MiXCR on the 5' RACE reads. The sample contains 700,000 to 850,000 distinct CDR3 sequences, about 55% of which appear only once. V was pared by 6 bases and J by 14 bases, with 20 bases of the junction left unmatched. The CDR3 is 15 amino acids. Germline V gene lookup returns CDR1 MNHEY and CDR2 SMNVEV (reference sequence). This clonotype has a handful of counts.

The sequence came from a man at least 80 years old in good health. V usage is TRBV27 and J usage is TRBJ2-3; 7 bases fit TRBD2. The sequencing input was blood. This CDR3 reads CASSPRAGELRYAYF. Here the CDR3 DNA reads TGTGCCAGCAGCCCACGGGCGGGAGAACTCAGATACGCGTATTTT.